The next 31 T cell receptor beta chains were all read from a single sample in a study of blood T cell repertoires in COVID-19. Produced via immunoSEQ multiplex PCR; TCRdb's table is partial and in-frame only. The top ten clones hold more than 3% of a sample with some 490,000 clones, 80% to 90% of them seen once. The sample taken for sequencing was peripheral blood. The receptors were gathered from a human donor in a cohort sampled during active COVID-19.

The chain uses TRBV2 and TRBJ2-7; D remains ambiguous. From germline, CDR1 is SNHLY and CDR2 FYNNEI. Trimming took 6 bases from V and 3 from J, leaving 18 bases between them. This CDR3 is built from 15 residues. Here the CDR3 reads CASSPSRGLYYEQYF. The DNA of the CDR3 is TGTGCCAGCAGCCCAAGTCGCGGTCTCTACTACGAGCAGTACTTC. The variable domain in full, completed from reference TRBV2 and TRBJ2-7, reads EPEVTQTPSHQVTQMGQEVILRCVPISNHLYFYWYRQILGQKVEFLVSFYNNEISEKSEIFDDQFSVERPDGSNFTLKIRSTKLEDSAMYFCASSPSRGLYYEQYFGPGTRLTVT.

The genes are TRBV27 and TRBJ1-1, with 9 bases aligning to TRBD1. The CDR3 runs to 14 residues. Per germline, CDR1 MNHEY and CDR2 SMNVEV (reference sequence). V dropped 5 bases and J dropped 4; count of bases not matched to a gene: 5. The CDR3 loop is CASSITGGGTEAFF. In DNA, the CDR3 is TGTGCCAGCAGTATCACAGGGGGCGGCACTGAAGCTTTCTTT.

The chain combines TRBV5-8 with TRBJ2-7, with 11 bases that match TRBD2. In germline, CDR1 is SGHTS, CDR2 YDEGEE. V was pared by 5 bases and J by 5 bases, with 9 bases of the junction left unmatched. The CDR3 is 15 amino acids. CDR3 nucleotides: TGTGCCAGCAGACCCCTAGCGGGAGGACGCCACGAGCAGTACTTC. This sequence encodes CASRPLAGGRHEQYF.

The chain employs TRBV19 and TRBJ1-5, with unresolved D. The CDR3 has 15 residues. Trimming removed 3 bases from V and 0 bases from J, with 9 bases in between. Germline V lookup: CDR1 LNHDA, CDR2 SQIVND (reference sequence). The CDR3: CASSMGRISNQPQHF. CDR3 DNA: TGTGCCAGTAGTATGGGCAGAATTAGCAATCAGCCCCAGCATTTT.

The DNA for the CDR3 is TGTGCCAGCAGCAAACGACGGGTTCGTGGAGGCTACACCTTC. Amino acid sequence: CASSKRRVRGGYTF. The chain is built from TRBV21-1 and TRBJ1-2. TRBV21-1 is a pseudogene. This CDR3 has 14 residues.

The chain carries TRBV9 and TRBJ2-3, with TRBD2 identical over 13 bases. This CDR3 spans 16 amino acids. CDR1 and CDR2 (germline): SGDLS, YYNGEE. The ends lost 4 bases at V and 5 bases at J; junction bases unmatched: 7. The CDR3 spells CASSRTSGSFIDTQYF. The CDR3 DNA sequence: TGTGCCAGCAGCAGGACTAGCGGGAGTTTTATAGATACGCAGTATTTT. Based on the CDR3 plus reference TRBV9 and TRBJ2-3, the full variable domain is DSGVTQTPKHLITATGQRVTLRCSPRSGDLSVYWYQQSLDQGLQFLIQYYNGEERAKGNILERFSAQQFPDLHSELNLSSLELGDSALYFCASSRTSGSFIDTQYFGPGTRLTVL.

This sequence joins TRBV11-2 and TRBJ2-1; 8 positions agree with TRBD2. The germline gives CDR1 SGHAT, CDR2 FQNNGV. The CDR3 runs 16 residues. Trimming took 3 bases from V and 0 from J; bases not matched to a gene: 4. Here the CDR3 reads CASSFRGTSSYNEQFF. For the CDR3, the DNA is TGTGCCAGCAGCTTTAGGGGGACTAGCTCCTACAATGAGCAGTTCTTC. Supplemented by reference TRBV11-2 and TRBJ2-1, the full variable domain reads EAGVAQSPRYKIIEKRQSVAFWCNPISGHATLYWYQQILGQGPKLLIQFQNNGVVDDSQLPKDRFSAERLKGVDSTLKIQPAKLEDSAVYLCASSFRGTSSYNEQFFGPGTRLTVL.

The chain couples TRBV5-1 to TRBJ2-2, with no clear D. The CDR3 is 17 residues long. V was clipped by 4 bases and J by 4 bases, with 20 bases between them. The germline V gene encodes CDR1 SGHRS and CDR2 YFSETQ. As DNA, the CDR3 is TGCGCCAGCAGCCATCAGGTCGAGACATCGGCCACCGGGGAGCTGTTTTTT. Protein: CASSHQVETSATGELFF.

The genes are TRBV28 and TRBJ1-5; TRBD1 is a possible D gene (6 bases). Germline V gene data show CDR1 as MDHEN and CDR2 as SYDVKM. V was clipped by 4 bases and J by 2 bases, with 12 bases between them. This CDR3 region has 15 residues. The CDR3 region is CASSYLPGGNQPQHF. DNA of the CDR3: TGTGCCAGCAGTTACCTCCCAGGGGGCAATCAGCCCCAGCATTTT.

CDR3 nucleotide sequence: TGTGCCAGCAGCCCCGTCGAGGGCACCTACGAGCAGTACTTC. It encodes CASSPVEGTYEQYF. The rearrangement joins TRBV3-1 (or the pseudogene TRBV3-2) to TRBJ2-7, with D possibly being TRBD2 (5 bases). V shed 4 bases and J shed 2 bases, with 12 bases lying between them. CDR3 length equals 14 residues. Germline CDR1 is LGHDT and CDR2 is YNNKEL (reference sequence).

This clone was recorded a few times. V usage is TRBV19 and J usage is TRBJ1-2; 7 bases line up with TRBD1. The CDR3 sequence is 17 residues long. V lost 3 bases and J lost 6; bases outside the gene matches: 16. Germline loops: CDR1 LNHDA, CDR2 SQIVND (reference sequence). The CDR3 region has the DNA TGTGCCAGTAGTATCATACGAAACAGGGGATTGGAGAATGGCTACACCTTC. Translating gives CASSIIRNRGLENGYTF.

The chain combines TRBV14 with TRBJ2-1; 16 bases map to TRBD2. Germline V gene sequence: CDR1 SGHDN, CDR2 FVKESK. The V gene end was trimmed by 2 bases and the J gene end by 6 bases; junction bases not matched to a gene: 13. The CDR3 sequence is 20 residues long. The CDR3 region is CASSQKGLAGGPILVNEQFF. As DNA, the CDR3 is TGTGCCAGCAGCCAAAAGGGACTAGCGGGAGGGCCGATTTTGGTCAATGAGCAGTTCTTC. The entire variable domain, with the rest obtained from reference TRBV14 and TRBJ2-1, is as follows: EAGVTQFPSHSVIEKGQTVTLRCDPISGHDNLYWYRRVMGKEIKFLLHFVKESKQDESGMPNNRFLAERTGGTYSTLKVQPAELEDSGVYFCASSQKGLAGGPILVNEQFFGPGTRLTVL.

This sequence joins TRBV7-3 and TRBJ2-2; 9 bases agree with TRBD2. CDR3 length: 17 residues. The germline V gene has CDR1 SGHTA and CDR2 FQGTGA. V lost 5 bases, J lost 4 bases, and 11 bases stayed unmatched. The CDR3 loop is CASSPRSSGSSTGELFF. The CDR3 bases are TGTGCCAGCAGCCCCAGGAGTAGCGGGAGCTCCACCGGGGAGCTGTTTTTT.

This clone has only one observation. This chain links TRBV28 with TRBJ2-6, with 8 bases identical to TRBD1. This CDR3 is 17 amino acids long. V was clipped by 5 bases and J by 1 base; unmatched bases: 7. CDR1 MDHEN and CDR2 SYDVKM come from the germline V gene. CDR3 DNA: TGTGCCAGCAGTGACAGGGGAATATATTCTGGGGCCAACGTCCTGACTTTC. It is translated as CASSDRGIYSGANVLTF.

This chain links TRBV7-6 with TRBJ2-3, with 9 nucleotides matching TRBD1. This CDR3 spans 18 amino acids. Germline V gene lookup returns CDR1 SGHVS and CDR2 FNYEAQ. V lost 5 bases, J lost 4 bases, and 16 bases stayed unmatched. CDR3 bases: TGTGCCAGCAGCCTCCAAACTCCGACAGGGGGACTCGCAGATACGCAGTATTTT. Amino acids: CASSLQTPTGGLADTQYF.

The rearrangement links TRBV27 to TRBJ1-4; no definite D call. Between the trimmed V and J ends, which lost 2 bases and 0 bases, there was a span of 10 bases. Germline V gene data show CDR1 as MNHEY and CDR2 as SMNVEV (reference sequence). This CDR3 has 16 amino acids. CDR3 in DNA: TGTGCCAGCAGTTTACCTCGGAGAGCAACTAATGAAAAACTGTTTTTT. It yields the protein CASSLPRRATNEKLFF.

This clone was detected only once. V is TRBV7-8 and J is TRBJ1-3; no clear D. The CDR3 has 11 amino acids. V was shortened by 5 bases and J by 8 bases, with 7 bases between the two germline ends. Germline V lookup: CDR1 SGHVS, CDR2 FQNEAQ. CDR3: CASSREYTIYF. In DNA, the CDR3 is TGTGCCAGCAGCCGGGAGTACACCATATATTTT.

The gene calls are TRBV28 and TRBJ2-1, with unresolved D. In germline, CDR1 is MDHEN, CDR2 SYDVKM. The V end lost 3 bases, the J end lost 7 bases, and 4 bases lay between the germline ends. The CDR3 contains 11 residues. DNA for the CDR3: TGTGCCAGCAGTTTCTTTAATGAGCAGTTCTTC. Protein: CASSFFNEQFF.

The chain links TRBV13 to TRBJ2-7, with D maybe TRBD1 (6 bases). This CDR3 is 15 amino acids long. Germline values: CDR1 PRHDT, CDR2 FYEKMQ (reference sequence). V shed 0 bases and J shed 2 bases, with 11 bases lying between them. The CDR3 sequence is CASSLGQGGAYEQYF. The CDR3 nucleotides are TGTGCCAGCAGCTTAGGACAGGGCGGTGCCTACGAGCAGTACTTC.

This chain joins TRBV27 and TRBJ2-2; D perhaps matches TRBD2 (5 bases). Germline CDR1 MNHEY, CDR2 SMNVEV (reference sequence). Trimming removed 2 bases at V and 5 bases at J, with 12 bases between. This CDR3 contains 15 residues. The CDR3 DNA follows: TGTGCCAGCAGTTTAGCGGCGGGTCCTACCGGGGAGCTGTTTTTT. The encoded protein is CASSLAAGPTGELFF.

The CDR3 reads CASSILAGDAGELFF. The CDR3 bases are TGTGCCAGCAGCATACTAGCGGGAGATGCCGGGGAGCTGTTTTTT. The rearrangement links TRBV11-2 to TRBJ2-2; TRBD2 matches at 11 bases. This CDR3 contains 15 residues. Unmatched junction bases numbered 5, after V lost 5 bases and J lost 6 bases. CDR1 SGHAT and CDR2 FQNNGV come from the germline V gene.

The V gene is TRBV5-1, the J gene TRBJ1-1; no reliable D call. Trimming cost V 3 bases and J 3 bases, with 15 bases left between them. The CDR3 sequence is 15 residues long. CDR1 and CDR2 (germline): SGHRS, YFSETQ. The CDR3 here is CASSSLTEGYTEAFF. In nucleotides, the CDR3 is TGCGCCAGCAGCTCCCTTACAGAGGGCTACACTGAAGCTTTCTTT.

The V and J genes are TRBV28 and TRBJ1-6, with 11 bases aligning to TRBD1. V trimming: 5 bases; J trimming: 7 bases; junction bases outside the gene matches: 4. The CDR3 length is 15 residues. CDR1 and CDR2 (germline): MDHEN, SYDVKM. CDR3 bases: TGTGCCAGCAGTCCGGGACAGGGGGTAAATTCACCCCTCCACTTT. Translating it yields CASSPGQGVNSPLHF.

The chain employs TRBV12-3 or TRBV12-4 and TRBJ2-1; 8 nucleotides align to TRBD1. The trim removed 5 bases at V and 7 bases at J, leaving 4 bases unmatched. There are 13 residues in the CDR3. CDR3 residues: CASSRTGRNEQFF. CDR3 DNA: TGTGCCAGCAGTCGGACAGGGAGGAATGAGCAGTTCTTC.

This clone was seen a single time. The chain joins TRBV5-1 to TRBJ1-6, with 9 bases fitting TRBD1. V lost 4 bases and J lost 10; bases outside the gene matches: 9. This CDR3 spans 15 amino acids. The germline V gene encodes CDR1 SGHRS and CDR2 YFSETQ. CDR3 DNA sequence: TGCGCCAGCAGCCCTTTACAGGGGGCAGGATCACCCCTCCACTTT. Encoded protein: CASSPLQGAGSPLHF.

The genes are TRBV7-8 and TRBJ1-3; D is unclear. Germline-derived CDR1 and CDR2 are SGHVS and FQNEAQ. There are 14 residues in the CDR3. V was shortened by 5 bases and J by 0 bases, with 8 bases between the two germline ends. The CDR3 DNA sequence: TGTGCCAGCAGCGAGAGGAGCTCTGGAAACACCATATATTTT. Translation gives CASSERSSGNTIYF.

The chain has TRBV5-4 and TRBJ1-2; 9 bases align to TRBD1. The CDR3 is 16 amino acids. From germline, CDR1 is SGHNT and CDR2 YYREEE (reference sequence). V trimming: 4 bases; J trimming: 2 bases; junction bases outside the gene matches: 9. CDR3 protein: CASSRGQGQPNYGYTF. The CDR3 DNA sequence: TGTGCCAGCAGCCGCGGACAGGGGCAACCGAACTATGGCTACACCTTC.

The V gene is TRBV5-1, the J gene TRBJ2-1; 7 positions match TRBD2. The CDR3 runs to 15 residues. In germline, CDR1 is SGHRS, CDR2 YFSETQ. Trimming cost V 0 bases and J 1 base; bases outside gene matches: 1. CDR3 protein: CASSLGLASYNEQFF. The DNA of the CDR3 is TGCGCCAGCAGCTTGGGACTAGCATCCTACAATGAGCAGTTCTTC.

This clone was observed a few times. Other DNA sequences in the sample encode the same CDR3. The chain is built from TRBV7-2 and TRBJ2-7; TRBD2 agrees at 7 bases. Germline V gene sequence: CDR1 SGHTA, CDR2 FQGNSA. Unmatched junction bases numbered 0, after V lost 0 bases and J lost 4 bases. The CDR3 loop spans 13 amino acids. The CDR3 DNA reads TGTGCCAGCAGCTTAGCGGGAGGGTACGAGCAGTACTTC. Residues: CASSLAGGYEQYF.

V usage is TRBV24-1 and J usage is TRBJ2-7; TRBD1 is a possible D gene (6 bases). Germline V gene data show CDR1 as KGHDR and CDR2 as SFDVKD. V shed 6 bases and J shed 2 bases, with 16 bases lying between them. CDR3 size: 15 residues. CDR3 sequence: CATSTRGQQAYEQYF. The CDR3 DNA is TGTGCCACCAGTACCCGTGGACAGCAGGCCTACGAGCAGTACTTC.

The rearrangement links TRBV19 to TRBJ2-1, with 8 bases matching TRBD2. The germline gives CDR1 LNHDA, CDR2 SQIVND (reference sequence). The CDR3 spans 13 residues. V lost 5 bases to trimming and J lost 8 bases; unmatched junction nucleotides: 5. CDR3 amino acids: CASSPGLDDEQFF. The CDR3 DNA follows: TGTGCCAGTAGTCCGGGACTAGATGATGAGCAGTTCTTC. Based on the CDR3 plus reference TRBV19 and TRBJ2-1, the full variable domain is DGGITQSPKYLFRKEGQNVTLSCEQNLNHDAMYWYRQDPGQGLRLIYYSQIVNDFQKGDIAEGYSVSREKKESFPLTVTSAQKNPTAFYLCASSPGLDDEQFFGPGTRLTVL.